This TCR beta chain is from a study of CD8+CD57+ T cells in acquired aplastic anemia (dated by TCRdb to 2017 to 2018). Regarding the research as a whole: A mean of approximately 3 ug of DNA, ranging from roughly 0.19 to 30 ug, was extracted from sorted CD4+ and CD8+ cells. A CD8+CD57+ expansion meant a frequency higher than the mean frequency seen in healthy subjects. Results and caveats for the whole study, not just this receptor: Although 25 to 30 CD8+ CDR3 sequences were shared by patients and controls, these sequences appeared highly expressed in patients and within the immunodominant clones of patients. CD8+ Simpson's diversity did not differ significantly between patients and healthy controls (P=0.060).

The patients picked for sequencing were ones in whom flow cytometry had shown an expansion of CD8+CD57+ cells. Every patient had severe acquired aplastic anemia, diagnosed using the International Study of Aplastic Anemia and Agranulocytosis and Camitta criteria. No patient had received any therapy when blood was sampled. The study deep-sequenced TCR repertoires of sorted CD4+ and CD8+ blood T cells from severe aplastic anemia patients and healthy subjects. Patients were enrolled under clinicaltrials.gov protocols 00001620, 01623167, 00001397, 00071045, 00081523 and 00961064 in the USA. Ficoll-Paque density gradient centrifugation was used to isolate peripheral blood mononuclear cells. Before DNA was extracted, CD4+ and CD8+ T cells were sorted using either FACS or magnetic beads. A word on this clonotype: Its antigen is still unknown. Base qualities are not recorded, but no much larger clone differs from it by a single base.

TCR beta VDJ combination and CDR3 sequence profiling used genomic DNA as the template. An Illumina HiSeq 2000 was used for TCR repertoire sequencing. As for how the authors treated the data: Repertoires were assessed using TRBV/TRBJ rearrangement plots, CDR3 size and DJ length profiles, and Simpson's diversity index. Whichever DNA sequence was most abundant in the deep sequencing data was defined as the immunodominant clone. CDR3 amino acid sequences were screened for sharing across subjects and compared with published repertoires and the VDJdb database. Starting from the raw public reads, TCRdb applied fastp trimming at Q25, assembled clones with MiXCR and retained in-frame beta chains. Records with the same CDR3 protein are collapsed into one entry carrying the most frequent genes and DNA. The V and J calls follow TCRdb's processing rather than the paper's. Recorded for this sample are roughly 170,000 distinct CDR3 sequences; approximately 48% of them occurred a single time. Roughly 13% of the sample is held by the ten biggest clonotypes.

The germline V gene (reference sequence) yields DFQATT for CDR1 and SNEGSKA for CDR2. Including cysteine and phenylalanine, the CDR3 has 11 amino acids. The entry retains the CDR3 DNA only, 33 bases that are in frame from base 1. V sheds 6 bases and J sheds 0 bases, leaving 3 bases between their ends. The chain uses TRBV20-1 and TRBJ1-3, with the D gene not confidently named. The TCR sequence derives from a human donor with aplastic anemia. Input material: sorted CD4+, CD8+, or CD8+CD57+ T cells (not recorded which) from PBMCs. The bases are TGCAGTGCCCCCTCTGGAAACACCATATATTTT. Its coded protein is CSAPSGNTIYF.